Sequencing of this TCR beta chain was carried out in a study of OX40 agonist ivuxolimab in advanced cancers. Background on the study: The patients' treatment was ivuxolimab, an agonistic anti-OX40 (CD134) antibody. General study points: The study observed clonal expansion of CD4+ and CD8+ blood T cells by week 6 at 0.1 to 3.0 mg/kg. More expanded clones were seen, on average, in CD8+ T cells than in CD4+.

CDR3 length: 14 amino acids. From germline, CDR1 is MDHEN and CDR2 SYDVKM. V was shortened by 2 bases and J by 10 bases, with 14 bases between the two germline ends. The assay was immunoSEQ multiplex PCR, and TCRdb's table has in-frame clones only and misses some. The sample records 95,000 to 150,000 clones, 85% to 90% being singletons. Notes on this clone: The antigen remains undetermined.

Here the sequenced sample was CD4+ or CD8+ T cells sorted from blood, taken in a trial of the OX40 agonist ivuxolimab. This sequence originates from an adult with an advanced solid tumor such as melanoma, head and neck, liver or kidney cancer. The chain has TRBV28 and TRBJ1-4; maybe TRBD1 (5 bases). The chain's CDR3 is CASSLGTIRGKLFF. In DNA form, the CDR3 reads TGTGCCAGCAGTTTAGGTACCATAAGGGGAAAACTGTTTTTT.